The clone carrying this T cell receptor beta chain has only a few counts. The data were taken from a study of T cells in Graves' hyperthyroidism and ophthalmopathy. Germline CDR1 and CDR2: DFQATT and SNEGSKA (reference sequence). The junction had 8 bases not matched to a gene; V was cut back by 6 bases and J by 3 bases. CDR3 length equals 14 residues. TCR beta CDR3 regions were amplified from RNA transcripts. First-round RT-PCR of the TCR CDR3 relied on the HTBI primer set. TCRdb passed the multiplex PCR reads through MiXCR, listing each CDR3 protein once. The sample yields 450,000 to 650,000 distinct CDR3 sequences, roughly a sixth seen once.

The clonotype originates from a woman between 18 and 30 years old with Graves' ophthalmopathy. The sequencing input was blood. The chain links TRBV20-1 to TRBJ1-5; 7 nucleotides agree with TRBD1. The CDR3 loop reads CSAKAGQYNQPQHF. CDR3 in DNA: TGCAGTGCAAAGGCGGGACAGTACAATCAGCCCCAGCATTTT.